These T cell receptor beta chains were read from a single sample in a study of identifying expanded T cells in peripheral blood. Only in-frame clones appear in the TCRdb table, and some are missing; sequencing was by immunoSEQ multiplex PCR. The table shows approximately 86,000 clones, with 70% to 90% occurring only once. The sequenced sample was blood. These receptors came from a person between 18 and 75 years old in good health. The CDR3 runs from the conserved cysteine through the conserved F or W. Fields, in order: V gene, CDR3 length, clone size, J gene, D gene, CDR3 protein, CDR3 DNA. A D gene is named only where the DNA matches it firmly. Size tells how often a clone was seen (once, few, many) or the class of an expanded clone, and some rows leave it out.

>TRBV10-2|18|-|TRBJ2-7|TRBD1
CASSINFHGTGGFEEQYF
TGCGCCAGCAGTATAAACTTTCATGGGACAGGGGGCTTCGAGGAGCAGTACTTC
>TRBV2|12|once|TRBJ1-3|-
CASRIDLNTIYF
TGTGCCAGCAGAATCGATCTAAACACCATATATTTT
>TRBV7-9|17|-|TRBJ1-2|-
CASSLKDLGTPTYGYTF
TGTGCCAGCAGCTTAAAAGATTTAGGGACACCGACCTATGGCTACACCTTC
>TRBV25-1|16|-|TRBJ2-3|-
CASSESPFSYTDTQYF
TGTGCCAGCAGTGAATCGCCTTTTTCGTATACAGATACGCAGTATTTT
>TRBV7-9|13|few|TRBJ1-4|-
CASSPATNEKLFF
TGTGCCAGCAGCCCTGCAACTAATGAAAAACTGTTTTTT
>TRBV2|14|-|TRBJ2-7|-
CASRGDELSYEQYF
TGTGCCAGCAGGGGAGACGAGTTATCCTACGAGCAGTACTTC
>TRBV19|16|few|TRBJ1-4|-
CASSLTPQGSNEKLFF
TGTGCCAGTAGTCTCACCCCACAGGGTTCTAATGAAAAACTGTTTTTT
>TRBV14|13|-|TRBJ1-1|-
CASSRMGDTEAFF
TGTGCCAGCAGCCGGATGGGGGACACTGAAGCTTTCTTT
>TRBV9|14|-|TRBJ1-1|TRBD1
CASSVLQGVQVAFF
TGTGCCAGCAGCGTTTTACAGGGGGTCCAAGTAGCTTTCTTT
>TRBV7-2|18|-|TRBJ2-1|TRBD1
CASSLAGLQGAVWDEQFF
TGTGCCAGCAGCTTAGCTGGATTACAGGGGGCGGTCTGGGATGAGCAGTTCTTC
>TRBV29-1|16|-|TRBJ2-2|-
CSVVTRETANTGELFF
TGCAGCGTCGTGACTCGAGAGACCGCGAACACCGGGGAGCTGTTTTTT
>TRBV7-9|13|-|TRBJ2-3|-
CASSRASTDTQYF
TGTGCCAGCAGCCGTGCTAGCACAGATACGCAGTATTTT
>TRBV4-3|17|-|TRBJ2-7|TRBD2
CASSQDRPSGGTYEQYF
TGCGCCAGCAGCCAAGATCGGCCGTCGGGGGGGACCTACGAGCAGTACTTC
>TRBV19|15|-|TRBJ2-7|TRBD1
CATTGHGGPTAEQYF
TGTGCCACGACAGGGCATGGGGGACCGACGGCCGAGCAGTACTTC
>TRBV7-6|13|-|TRBJ1-2|-
CAIGPGANYGYTF
TGTGCCATAGGTCCAGGGGCTAACTATGGCTACACCTTC
>TRBV7-1|16|-|TRBJ1-1|-
CASSLNPGQLNTEAFF
TGTGCCAGCAGCTTAAACCCTGGACAGCTGAACACTGAAGCTTTCTTT
>TRBV7-9|15|-|TRBJ1-3|TRBD1
CASSLNTGAGNTIYF
TGTGCCAGCAGCTTAAATACAGGGGCTGGAAACACCATATATTTT
>TRBV2|16|-|TRBJ2-1|-
CASSDVRGTSTNEQFF
TGTGCCAGCAGTGATGTACGGGGGACGTCAACCAATGAGCAGTTCTTC
>TRBV11-2|15|-|TRBJ2-2|-
CASSLLAANTGELFF
TGTGCCAGCAGCTTACTAGCTGCGAACACCGGGGAGCTGTTTTTT
>TRBV27|17|once|TRBJ1-5|-
CASRPYLTRYSNQPQHF
TGTGCCAGCAGGCCTTACTTAACACGTTATAGCAATCAGCCCCAGCATTTT
>TRBV27|16|-|TRBJ2-6|TRBD1
CASRGQGAFGANVLTF
TGTGCCAGCAGAGGACAGGGGGCTTTTGGGGCCAACGTCCTGACTTTC
>TRBV18|13|-|TRBJ2-5|-
CASSKGREETQYF
TGTGCCAGCTCAAAGGGCAGGGAAGAGACCCAGTACTTC
>TRBV27|13|-|TRBJ2-7|TRBD1
CASSFKQGKTQYF
TGTGCCAGCAGTTTTAAACAGGGGAAGACGCAGTACTTC
>TRBV6-1|16|-|TRBJ2-2|TRBD1
CASSDLTGANTGELFF
TGTGCCAGCAGTGACCTTACAGGGGCGAACACCGGGGAGCTGTTTTTT
>TRBV7-3|13|-|TRBJ1-1|-
CASSPTGDTEAFF
TGTGCCAGCAGCCCAACGGGGGACACTGAAGCTTTCTTT
>TRBV6-5|15|once|TRBJ1-5|-
CASSSEPYSNQPQHF
TGTGCCAGCAGTTCCGAGCCTTATAGCAATCAGCCCCAGCATTTT
>TRBV6-5|14|-|TRBJ1-1|TRBD1
CASSTGQGYAEAFF
TGTGCCAGCTCGACGGGACAGGGTTACGCTGAAGCTTTCTTT
>TRBV19|16|once|TRBJ1-2|TRBD1
CASTDHGTGRSGGYTF
TGTGCCAGTACGGATCATGGGACAGGTCGCTCCGGGGGCTACACCTTC
>TRBV10-2|17|-|TRBJ1-6|-
CASSDPDELGNNSPLHF
TGCGCCAGCAGTGACCCCGACGAACTTGGAAATAATTCACCCCTCCACTTT
>TRBV5-8|14|-|TRBJ2-1|TRBD1
CASRKGQGADEQFF
TGTGCCAGCAGGAAGGGACAGGGGGCCGATGAGCAGTTCTTC
>TRBV19|14|-|TRBJ1-1|-
CASSIGAFRTEAFF
TGTGCCAGTAGTATTGGGGCCTTTCGAACTGAAGCTTTCTTT
>TRBV7-2|13|many|TRBJ2-6|TRBD1
CASRLTGGGVLTF
TGTGCCAGCAGATTAACAGGGGGCGGAGTCCTGACTTTC
>TRBV14|13|-|TRBJ1-2|-
CASSQGPLSNHTF
TGTGCCAGCAGCCAAGGACCCCTATCAAACCACACCTTC
>TRBV2|15|-|TRBJ2-5|-
CATFSVRELGETQYF
TGTGCCACCTTTAGCGTCAGGGAACTCGGGGAGACCCAGTACTTC
>TRBV6-6|11|-|TRBJ2-7|-
CASSYLGEQYF
TGTGCCAGCAGTTACTTAGGCGAGCAGTACTTC
>TRBV5-6|16|-|TRBJ1-2|-
CASSTYTQRVNYGYTF
TGTGCCAGCAGCACCTATACACAGCGCGTTAACTATGGCTACACCTTC
>TRBV27|14|once|TRBJ2-6|-
CASSSGSGANVLTF
TGTGCCAGCAGTTCAGGGTCTGGGGCCAACGTCCTGACTTTC
>TRBV7-9|15|-|TRBJ1-4|-
CASSRTQTRNEKLFF
TGTGCCAGCAGCAGAACCCAGACCCGCAATGAAAAACTGTTTTTT
>TRBV5-1|15|once|TRBJ1-3|-
CASSLGGNGKDTIYF
TGCGCCAGCAGCTTGGGTGGGAACGGGAAAGACACCATATATTTT
>TRBV7-9|14|-|TRBJ2-7|-
CASSLSGIASEQYF
TGTGCCAGCAGCTTGTCCGGAATAGCGTCTGAGCAGTACTTC
>TRBV19|18|-|TRBJ1-5|TRBD1
CASRSGDRGLLGNQPQHF
TGTGCCAGTAGGTCGGGGGACAGGGGGTTGTTGGGCAATCAGCCCCAGCATTTT
>TRBV6-1|14|-|TRBJ1-2|-
CASSVQSGGYGYTF
TGTGCCAGCAGTGTCCAGTCGGGGGGCTATGGCTACACCTTC
>TRBV28|15|-|TRBJ2-5|TRBD1
CASSSPGTGRFEQYF
TGTGCCAGCAGTTCGCCGGGGACAGGGCGATTTGAGCAGTACTTC
>TRBV5-1|16|few|TRBJ1-6|-
CASSPRGQGINSPLHF
TGCGCCAGCAGCCCCCGGGGGCAAGGGATTAATTCACCCCTCCACTTT
>TRBV30|11|-|TRBJ1-2|-
CAWTSGYGYTF
TGTGCCTGGACGTCAGGTTATGGCTACACCTTC